The 7 T cell receptor beta chains listed next were all sequenced from one sample in a study of T cell changes during pregnancy in multiple sclerosis. Sequencing was performed with immunoSEQ multiplex PCR; in TCRdb, only in-frame clones are kept and a portion is missing. The table records roughly 34,000 clones, approximately 90% of them present only once. The source was peripheral blood, collected in the second trimester of pregnancy. All receptors derive from a female donor in good health, enrolled as a control in a pregnancy study.

A word on this clone: The germline gene is not matched at one end of the junction; a read error may be the cause. V usage is TRBV5-4 and J usage is TRBJ2-7, with 10 bases aligning to TRBD2. The CDR3 sequence is 15 residues long. CDR1 is SGHNT, CDR2 YYREEE, per germline (reference sequence). The DNA for the CDR3 is TGTGCCAGCAGCTTGGGAGCGGGAGGGCCCTACGAGCAGCACTTC. As protein: CASSLGAGGPYEQHF.

The chain recombines TRBV19 with TRBJ1-5; D not resolved. Germline V CDR1 and CDR2: LNHDA, SQIVND (reference sequence). Trimming took off 6 bases at V and 3 bases at J, with 9 bases between the two ends. This CDR3 region has 13 residues. The CDR3 here is CASRPRVNQPQHF. The CDR3 nucleotides are TGTGCCAGTAGGCCCCGGGTCAATCAGCCCCAGCATTTT.

V gene TRBV28 combines with J gene TRBJ1-5, with TRBD1 identical over 7 bases. Per germline, CDR1 MDHEN and CDR2 SYDVKM. CDR3 length: 15 residues. V lost 3 bases and J lost 2; bases outside the gene matches: 4. The CDR3 DNA reads TGTGCCAGCAGTTTTGGGCAGGGGGGCAATCAGCCCCAGCATTTT. Its protein is CASSFGQGGNQPQHF.

The chain links TRBV6-4 to TRBJ2-3; no reliable D call. The V gene lost 9 bases and the J gene lost 6 bases, with 19 bases spanning the gap. The germline V gene has CDR1 MRHNA and CDR2 SNTAGT. There are 14 residues in the CDR3. The CDR3 loop is CASWVAEPLDTQYF. For the CDR3, the DNA is TGTGCCAGTTGGGTGGCGGAGCCTCTGGATACGCAGTATTTT.

The J gene is TRBJ2-5, the V gene TRBV7-9; no clear D. The CDR3 is 14 amino acids. The germline gives CDR1 SEHNR, CDR2 FQNEAQ (reference sequence). V lost 0 bases to trimming and J lost 3 bases, with 8 bases between them. Here the CDR3 DNA reads TGTGCCAGCAGCTTAGCTACGGGTAAAGAGACCCAGTACTTC. Protein: CASSLATGKETQYF.

The gene calls are TRBV7-2 and TRBJ2-3; 9 nucleotides match TRBD2. The CDR3 covers 14 residues. Germline assignment: CDR1 SGHTA and CDR2 FQGNSA. J lost 6 bases, V lost 5 bases, and 6 bases had no gene match. The CDR3 DNA sequence: TGTGCCAGCAGCCTCACGGCGGGGGGGGATACGCAGTATTTT. Amino acid sequence: CASSLTAGGDTQYF.

The chain links TRBV6-5 to TRBJ2-7; tentatively, D is TRBD2 (6 bases). Trimming cost V 2 bases and J 1 base, with 9 bases left between them. The CDR3 contains 14 residues. Germline-derived CDR1 and CDR2 are MNHEY and SVGAGI. For the CDR3, the DNA is TGTGCCAGCAGTTACGGCGGGGAGTCCTACGAGCAGTACTTC. Protein sequence: CASSYGGESYEQYF.